The 29 T cell receptor beta chains below were found in one sample sequenced in a study of identical twins. TCRdb used MiXCR to reprocess the 5' RACE reads, holding one entry per CDR3 protein. The sample yields a few hundred thousand distinct CDR3 sequences, approximately 24% seen once. This sample was also put to use in a study of T cells expressing NK-cell markers.

The sequenced material came from CD4+ T cells sorted from blood. Every receptor here comes from a woman aged 18-29 years in good health.

The sample holds a few counts of this clonotype. The gene calls are TRBV10-3 and TRBJ2-7; weak D call: TRBD2 (6 bases). From germline, CDR1 is ENHRY and CDR2 SYGVKD. The CDR3 is 13 residues long. Trimming pared 6 bases from V and 1 base from J, leaving 10 bases between. The DNA for the CDR3 is TGTGCCATCAGGGGGACTGTTTCCTACGAGCAGTACTTC. Protein product: CAIRGTVSYEQYF.

Only a few counts were recorded for this clonotype. The chain recombines TRBV20-1 with TRBJ2-7; TRBD2 agrees at 9 bases. CDR1 and CDR2 from the germline V gene are DFQATT and SNEGSKA (reference sequence). Trimming removed 0 bases from V and 1 base from J; junction bases left unmatched: 4. The CDR3 runs 15 residues. The CDR3 region is CSARDPAGGSYEQYF. In DNA, the CDR3 is TGCAGTGCTAGAGACCCAGCGGGGGGTTCCTACGAGCAGTACTTC.

The chain recombines TRBV5-1 with TRBJ2-3; D uncertain. The CDR3 runs to 13 residues. The V end was cut by 3 bases, the J end by 2 bases, with 7 bases between. From germline, CDR1 is SGHRS and CDR2 YFSETQ. This CDR3 reads CASSSRTTDTQYF. CDR3 DNA: TGCGCCAGCAGCTCGAGGACCACAGATACGCAGTATTTT. Full variable domain (remainder filled in from reference TRBV5-1 and TRBJ2-3): KAGVTQTPRYLIKTRGQQVTLSCSPISGHRSVSWYQQTPGQGLQFLFEYFSETQRNKGNFPGRFSGRQFSNSRSEMNVSTLELGDSALYLCASSSRTTDTQYFGPGTRLTVL.

This clonotype has a handful of counts. The rearrangement joins TRBV29-1 to TRBJ2-1; D remains ambiguous. The V gene's germline CDR1 is SQVTM and CDR2 ANQGSEA. The CDR3 is made up of 14 amino acids. Trimming removed 6 bases from V and 0 bases from J, with 12 bases in between. CDR3 nucleotide sequence: TGCAGCGTGCAGGTGCAAAGCTCCTACAATGAGCAGTTCTTC. This codes for CSVQVQSSYNEQFF.

The sample holds a few counts of this clonotype. The V gene is TRBV7-9, the J gene TRBJ2-1, with 8 nucleotides matching TRBD2. V gave up 4 bases and J gave up 4 bases; unmatched junction bases: 6. CDR1 SEHNR and CDR2 FQNEAQ come from the germline V gene (reference sequence). The CDR3 sequence is 15 residues long. CDR3 in DNA: TGTGCCAGCAGCTCAACTAGCGGCCAATACAATGAGCAGTTCTTC. Residues: CASSSTSGQYNEQFF.

This chain uses TRBV28 with TRBJ2-7; D is ambiguous. Germline assignment: CDR1 MDHEN and CDR2 SYDVKM. The CDR3 is 12 residues long. Trimming pared 1 base from V and 4 bases from J, leaving 5 bases between. CDR3 sequence reads: CASSLFRYEQYF. In DNA form, the CDR3 reads TGTGCCAGCAGTTTATTTCGGTACGAGCAGTACTTC.

Ten or more counts support this clonotype. The gene calls are TRBV6-5 and TRBJ1-2; D gene ambiguous. The CDR3 length is 15 residues. Trimming shortened V by 0 bases and J by 4 bases, and 12 bases separated the two germline ends. Germline V gives CDR1 MNHEY, CDR2 SVGAGI. The CDR3 loop is CASSYSTSRTYGYTF. CDR3 DNA: TGTGCCAGCAGTTACTCGACGTCGCGGACCTATGGCTACACCTTC.

The gene calls are TRBV6-1 and TRBJ2-3; 7 nucleotides align to TRBD1. CDR3 length: 16 residues. The V gene end was trimmed by 6 bases and the J gene end by 5 bases; junction bases not matched to a gene: 14. The germline gives CDR1 MNHNS, CDR2 SASEGT. The CDR3: CASSPNPDRVGDTQYF. DNA of the CDR3: TGTGCCAGCAGCCCCAACCCAGACAGGGTGGGAGATACGCAGTATTTT.

This clonotype has just a few counts. The CDR3 nucleotides read TGCAGCGTTGGACAGGGTCTCTTAGGCGAGCAGTACTTC. It yields the protein CSVGQGLLGEQYF. The rearrangement joins TRBV29-1 to TRBJ2-7, with 7 bases identical to TRBD1. The junction had 9 bases not matched to a gene; V was cut back by 4 bases and J by 6 bases. The CDR3 consists of 13 residues. Germline V gene sequence: CDR1 SQVTM, CDR2 ANQGSEA.

The chain recombines TRBV4-3 with TRBJ2-7; D tentatively fits TRBD1 or TRBD2 (6 bases each). CDR3 size: 13 residues. Per germline, CDR1 LGHNA and CDR2 YSLEER. Between the trimmed V and J ends, which lost 0 bases and 9 bases, there was a span of 12 bases. CDR3 in DNA: TGCGCCAGCAGCCAAGAAACTAGGGGGGCGCAGTACTTC. Translation: CASSQETRGAQYF.

The chain joins TRBV11-3 to TRBJ1-1; TRBD1 matches 10 bases. Looked up from germline, CDR1 is SGHNT and CDR2 is YENEEA. V was pared by 1 base and J by 10 bases, with 12 bases of the junction left unmatched. The CDR3 has 16 amino acids. CDR3 nucleotide sequence: TGTGCCAGCAGCTTAGGGACAGGGGGATCCTTTTCTCGAGCTTTCTTT. Protein product: CASSLGTGGSFSRAFF.

The gene calls are TRBV5-1 and TRBJ2-2, with 11 nucleotides matching TRBD2. In germline, CDR1 is SGHRS, CDR2 YFSETQ. The CDR3 has 17 residues. V lost 3 bases, J lost 4 bases, and 8 bases stayed unmatched. This chain's CDR3 is CASSSRATSGGTGELFF. In DNA form, the CDR3 reads TGCGCCAGCAGCTCCCGAGCAACTAGCGGGGGCACCGGGGAGCTGTTTTTT.

The chain couples TRBV5-6 to TRBJ2-5; D not certain. The CDR3 is 15 residues long. Trimming took off 4 bases at V and 0 bases at J, with 13 bases between the two ends. Germline V gene data show CDR1 as SGHDT and CDR2 as YYEEEE. CDR3 sequence: CASSRFGRYQETQYF. The CDR3 coding sequence is TGTGCCAGCAGCCGGTTCGGCCGGTACCAAGAGACCCAGTACTTC.

This clonotype was seen ten or more times. This chain links TRBV12-3 or TRBV12-4 with TRBJ2-1; D may be TRBD1 or TRBD2 (6 bases each). Trimming removed 3 bases at V and 3 bases at J, with 12 bases between. The CDR3 is 15 residues long. The CDR3 DNA is TGTGCCAGCAGTTTTGTAGGGGGGTTCTACAATGAGCAGTTCTTC. Its translation is CASSFVGGFYNEQFF.

The rearrangement uses TRBV7-2 and TRBJ2-7; 9 bases are shared with TRBD1. Trimming at V came to 5 bases and at J to 6 bases, leaving 14 bases not matched to a gene. Germline CDR1 is SGHTA and CDR2 is FQGNSA. The CDR3 is made up of 16 amino acids. CDR3 residues: CASSPQGAAIISEQYF. As DNA, the CDR3 is TGTGCCAGCAGCCCACAGGGGGCGGCAATAATTAGCGAGCAGTACTTC.

This sequence joins TRBV2 and TRBJ2-3, with 7 positions matching TRBD1. The V segment lost 8 bases and the J segment 0 bases; nucleotides outside the gene matches: 5. The CDR3 extends over 14 amino acids. Germline V gene lookup returns CDR1 SNHLY and CDR2 FYNNEI. The CDR3 bases are TGTGCCAGCCAGGGGGTTTGGAGCACAGATACGCAGTATTTT. Amino acids: CASQGVWSTDTQYF.

This clonotype was seen more than once but under ten times. The genes are TRBV7-3 and TRBJ2-1, with 11 bases matching TRBD2. The trim removed 3 bases at V and 13 bases at J, leaving 5 bases unmatched. Germline V gives CDR1 SGHTA, CDR2 FQGTGA. The CDR3 runs 13 residues. The CDR3: CASSLILAGEQFF. As DNA, the CDR3 is TGTGCCAGCAGCTTGATACTAGCGGGGGAACAGTTCTTC.

The J gene is TRBJ1-2, the V gene TRBV6-4; no firm D call. V was cut by 2 bases and J by 4 bases, with 8 bases left in between. The V gene's germline CDR1 is MRHNA and CDR2 SNTAGT. There are 13 residues in the CDR3. The CDR3 coding sequence is TGTGCCAGCAGTGACAAAGGAGGCTATGGCTACACCTTC. It yields the protein CASSDKGGYGYTF.

The chain links TRBV30 to TRBJ2-3; D tentatively reads TRBD1 or TRBD2 (5 bases each). The V gene lost 0 bases and the J gene lost 1 base, with 11 bases spanning the gap. Germline V gene lookup returns CDR1 GTSNPN and CDR2 SVGIG (reference sequence). This CDR3 has 15 residues. The CDR3 DNA reads as TGTGCCTGGAGTGTCAAGGGACCGGGCACAGATACGCAGTATTTT. Residues: CAWSVKGPGTDTQYF.

This clonotype has a handful of counts. The chain carries TRBV9 and TRBJ2-1, with D unresolved. CDR1 is SGDLS and CDR2 is YYNGEE in the germline V gene. The CDR3 runs 13 residues. Trimming stripped 0 bases from V and 9 bases from J, with 10 bases between. The CDR3, as DNA: TGTGCCAGCAGCGTAGTGGGCCCGGGTGAGCAGTTCTTC. Protein: CASSVVGPGEQFF. Complete variable domain (other parts from reference TRBV9 and TRBJ2-1): DSGVTQTPKHLITATGQRVTLRCSPRSGDLSVYWYQQSLDQGLQFLIQYYNGEERAKGNILERFSAQQFPDLHSELNLSSLELGDSALYFCASSVVGPGEQFFGPGTRLTVL.

The chain joins TRBV12-3 or TRBV12-4 to TRBJ2-7; D gene ambiguous. The CDR3 totals 13 residues. The V end lost 3 bases, the J end lost 0 bases, and 6 bases lay between the germline ends. For the CDR3, the DNA is TGTGCCAGCAGTTTCAGGAACTCCTACGAGCAGTACTTC. Residues: CASSFRNSYEQYF.

With respect to this clonotype: One end of the junction varies from germline; a read error may be responsible. V usage is TRBV20-1 and J usage is TRBJ2-3, with 9 bases fitting TRBD2. Per germline, CDR1 DFQATT and CDR2 SNEGSKA (reference sequence). The CDR3 spans 14 residues. In DNA, the CDR3 is TGCAGTGCACGAGGAGGGACTAGCACAGATGCGCAGTATTTT. Its protein is CSARGGTSTDAQYF.

CDR3 sequence: CASSKHGGDGYTF. The CDR3 nucleotides are TGTGCCAGTAGTAAACATGGTGGAGATGGCTACACCTTC. The V gene is TRBV19, the J gene TRBJ1-2, with unresolved D. There are 13 residues in the CDR3. CDR1 is LNHDA and CDR2 is SQIVND in the germline V gene (reference sequence). The V end was cut by 4 bases, the J end by 6 bases, with 12 bases between.

In its sample, this clonotype was seen a few times. J is TRBJ2-2 and V is TRBV12-3 or TRBV12-4; D perhaps matches TRBD2 (7 bases). V was shortened by 6 bases and J by 6 bases, with 20 bases between the two germline ends. There are 16 residues in the CDR3. The CDR3 reads CASSSLGGGRPGELFF. The CDR3, as DNA: TGTGCCAGCAGCTCCCTAGGGGGGGGAAGACCCGGGGAGCTGTTTTTT.

V is TRBV7-9 and J is TRBJ1-4; the D gene is possibly TRBD1 (5 bases). Per germline, CDR1 SEHNR and CDR2 FQNEAQ (reference sequence). V was clipped by 5 bases and J by 7 bases, with 8 bases between them. The CDR3 loop spans 12 amino acids. For the CDR3, the DNA is TGTGCCAGCAGCAGCAGGGTTGAAAAACTGTTTTTT. Its protein product is CASSSRVEKLFF.

The chain uses TRBV11-3 and TRBJ2-2; perhaps TRBD2 as D (7 bases). V lost 6 bases, J lost 0 bases, and 17 bases lay in between. Per the germline V gene, CDR1 is SGHNT and CDR2 is YENEEA. The CDR3 length is 17 residues. CDR3 DNA sequence: TGTGCCAGCAGTTACCGGGGGGCCCAATCGAACACCGGGGAGCTGTTTTTT. It specifies CASSYRGAQSNTGELFF.

This chain uses TRBV20-1 with TRBJ2-1; either TRBD1 or TRBD2 may supply D (5 bases each). The CDR3 extends over 13 amino acids. Germline lookup yields CDR1 DFQATT and CDR2 SNEGSKA (reference sequence). The ends were cut back, 6 bases at V and 5 bases at J, with 14 bases in the middle. The CDR3 sequence is CSALGLADNEQFF. The CDR3 DNA sequence: TGCAGTGCGCTGGGGCTAGCAGACAATGAGCAGTTCTTC.

This clonotype was counted only a few times. This chain connects TRBV6-1 to TRBJ2-3, with 8 nucleotides matching TRBD2. CDR1 is MNHNS, CDR2 SASEGT, per germline. With V trimmed by 9 bases and J by 4 bases, 12 bases remained unmatched. The CDR3 runs to 15 residues. CDR3 amino acids: CASRTSSSGSDTQYF. The CDR3 bases are TGTGCCAGTCGGACTAGCTCTTCAGGGTCAGATACGCAGTATTTT.

This clonotype turned up a few times. The V gene is TRBV7-9, the J gene TRBJ2-1; D gene uncertain. V was cut by 1 base and J by 8 bases, with 6 bases left in between. The CDR3 is made up of 12 amino acids. CDR1 and CDR2 (germline): SEHNR, FQNEAQ (reference sequence). The CDR3 nucleotides read TGTGCCAGCAGCTTAGACAGCGATGAGCAGTTCTTC. This sequence encodes CASSLDSDEQFF.